This entry lists 9 T cell receptor beta chains sequenced from one sample in a study of regulatory T cells in long-lasting Graves disease. To make TCR beta libraries, researchers used iRepertoire HTBI primers and Arm-PCR of CDR3 regions. TCRdb ran MiXCR on the multiplex PCR reads and lists one entry per CDR3 protein. This sample yields 350,000 to 450,000 distinct CDR3 sequences, of which about a fifth are seen a single time; more than 20% belongs to the top ten. Time point described: persistent/refractory GD, antithyroid drugs over 5 years with positive TRAb. Preparation of the TCR library used RNA extracted from PBMCs. This specimen consisted of peripheral blood mononuclear cells (PBMCs), obtained when the disease was refractory, from a patient treated with antithyroid drugs. The receptors originated from a female donor with Graves disease.

The chain links TRBV6-1 to TRBJ2-1; D gene unclear. Trimming left V 3 bases short and J 11 bases short, with 8 bases between. From germline, CDR1 is MNHNS and CDR2 SASEGT. The CDR3 has 11 amino acids. The CDR3, as DNA: TGTGCCAGCAGTGATAAGCCAAAGCAGTTCTTC. This encodes CASSDKPKQFF.

This clonotype was observed a few times. This chain uses TRBV28 with TRBJ2-5, with D tentatively TRBD1 (6 bases). CDR3 size: 16 residues. Germline V gives CDR1 MDHEN, CDR2 SYDVKM. The V gene lost 5 bases and the J gene lost 7 bases, with 23 bases spanning the gap. For the CDR3, the DNA is TGTGCCAGCAGTACGCACCTGGACGCCGAAGGGGGGACCCAGTACTTC. Translating gives CASSTHLDAEGGTQYF.

This clonotype was seen many times. The rearrangement uses TRBV18 and TRBJ2-5; 7 bases match TRBD2. CDR1 and CDR2 from the germline V gene are KGHSH and LQKENI. The CDR3 loop spans 14 amino acids. Losses at the gene ends were 2 bases for V and 7 bases for J; bases not matched to a gene: 7. CDR3 nucleotide sequence: TGTGCCAGCTCACCAGGACTAGAAAGTGGGACCCAGTACTTC. This codes for CASSPGLESGTQYF.

A word on this clonotype: This clone may be a read error of a much larger clone one base away. V and J are TRBV20-1 and TRBJ1-5, with a possible D match to TRBD1 (6 bases). CDR3 length: 16 residues. The V and J ends lost 0 bases and 2 bases respectively, with 14 bases between them. Per the germline V gene, CDR1 is DFQATT and CDR2 is SNEGSKA (reference sequence). CDR3: CSAREQGMYGNQPQHF. CDR3 sequence (DNA): TGCAGTGCTAGAGAACAGGGCATGTATGGCAATCAGCCCCAGCATTTT.

V is TRBV12-3 or TRBV12-4 and J is TRBJ2-1, with 15 bases identical to TRBD2. Germline trimming cut 7 bases from V and 10 bases from J; bases unmatched to any gene: 8. The CDR3 consists of 15 residues. The DNA of the CDR3 is TGTGCCAGCAACACACCGGGACTAGCGGGAGGCGAGCAGTTCTTC. This gives the protein CASNTPGLAGGEQFF.

As to this clonotype: The junction and the germline gene differ at one end; a read error may be behind it. The chain has TRBV15 and TRBJ1-5; D possibly corresponds to TRBD1 (5 bases). Germline V gives CDR1 LNHNV, CDR2 YYDKDF (reference sequence). This CDR3 comprises 19 residues. CDR3 residues: CATGRDNGVVQGRNQPQHF. CDR3 bases: TGTGCCACCGGCAGAGATAATGGCGTCGTGCAGGGACGCAATCAGCCCCAGCATTTT.

The chain has TRBV20-1 and TRBJ1-2; possibly TRBD1 for D (5 bases). Trimming left V 1 base short and J 8 bases short, with 20 bases between. CDR3 length: 15 amino acids. CDR1 DFQATT and CDR2 SNEGSKA come from the germline V gene (reference sequence). The CDR3 nucleotides read TGCAGTGCTAGAGTAAACTTCGGGGGAAAGAGAGGCTACACCTTC. It is translated as CSARVNFGGKRGYTF.

This clonotype was counted at least ten times. The rearrangement joins TRBV3-1 to TRBJ1-1, with 7 bases matching TRBD1. With 1 base clipped from V and 5 bases from J, the junction kept 10 bases outside the gene matches. There are 16 residues in the CDR3. Per germline, CDR1 LGHDT and CDR2 YNNKEL (reference sequence). CDR3 in DNA: TGTGCCAGCAGCCAAGCAGATTCAGGGGGAAGGACTGAAGCTTTCTTT. Protein sequence: CASSQADSGGRTEAFF.

The gene calls are TRBV18 and TRBJ1-2; no definite D call. CDR3 length: 16 amino acids. V was pared by 3 bases and J by 4 bases, with 18 bases between. Germline CDR1 is KGHSH and CDR2 is LQKENI. The CDR3 DNA follows: TGTGCCAGCTCACCTGGGCACGACATCAGACGCTATGGCTACACCTTC. Residues: CASSPGHDIRRYGYTF.